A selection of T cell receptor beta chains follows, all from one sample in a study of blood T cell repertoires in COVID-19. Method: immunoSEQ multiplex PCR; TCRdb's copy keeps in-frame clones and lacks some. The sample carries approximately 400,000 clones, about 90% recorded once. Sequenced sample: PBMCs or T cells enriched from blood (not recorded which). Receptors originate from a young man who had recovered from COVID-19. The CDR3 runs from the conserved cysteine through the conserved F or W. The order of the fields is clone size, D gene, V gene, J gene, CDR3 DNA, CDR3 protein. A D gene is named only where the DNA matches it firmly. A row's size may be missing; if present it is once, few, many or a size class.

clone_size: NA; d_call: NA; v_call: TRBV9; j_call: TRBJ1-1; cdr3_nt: TGTGCCAGCAGCGTATTCATGAACACTGAAGCTTTCTTT; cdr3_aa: CASSVFMNTEAFF
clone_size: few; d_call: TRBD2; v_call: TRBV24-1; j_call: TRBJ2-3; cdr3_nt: TGTGCCACCAGTGATTCGGGGGGAAATACGCAGTATTTT; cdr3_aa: CATSDSGGNTQYF
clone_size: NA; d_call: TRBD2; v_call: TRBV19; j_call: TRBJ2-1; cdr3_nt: TGTGCCAGTCGGACTAGCGGGGGGGCCAGTTCCTACAATGAGCAGTTCTTC; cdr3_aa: CASRTSGGASSYNEQFF
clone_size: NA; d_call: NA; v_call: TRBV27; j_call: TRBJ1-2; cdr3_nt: TGTGCCAGCAACCCGACAGGTCTTGGGCCCCAGGGCTACACCTTC; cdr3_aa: CASNPTGLGPQGYTF
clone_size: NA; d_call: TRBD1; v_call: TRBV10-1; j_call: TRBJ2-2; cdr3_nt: TGCGCCAGCAGTGAGGCCAACAGGGGCACCGGGGAGCTGTTTTTT; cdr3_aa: CASSEANRGTGELFF
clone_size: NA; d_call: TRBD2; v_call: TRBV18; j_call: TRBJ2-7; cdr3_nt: TGTGCCAGCTCACCGCAGTCGGGACTAGCGGGGACCTACGAGCAGTACTTC; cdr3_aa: CASSPQSGLAGTYEQYF
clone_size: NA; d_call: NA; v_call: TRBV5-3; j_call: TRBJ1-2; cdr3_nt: TGTGCCAGAAGCTTGAGAGGAAATGGCTACACCTTC; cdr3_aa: CARSLRGNGYTF
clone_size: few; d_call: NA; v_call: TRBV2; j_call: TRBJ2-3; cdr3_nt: TGTGCCAGCGGACGGGACACAGATACGCAGTATTTT; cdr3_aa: CASGRDTDTQYF
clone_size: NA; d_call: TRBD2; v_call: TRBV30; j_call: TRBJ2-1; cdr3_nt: TGTGCCTGGAGTGGATACAGCGGGGGCTATGAGCAGTTCTTC; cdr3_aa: CAWSGYSGGYEQFF
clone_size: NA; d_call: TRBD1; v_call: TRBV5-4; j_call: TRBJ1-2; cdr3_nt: TGTGCCAGCAGCTTGGACAGGGGTAACTATGGCTACACCTTC; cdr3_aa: CASSLDRGNYGYTF
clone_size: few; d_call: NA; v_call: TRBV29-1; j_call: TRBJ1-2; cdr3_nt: NA; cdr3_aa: CSVFWQGLSYTF
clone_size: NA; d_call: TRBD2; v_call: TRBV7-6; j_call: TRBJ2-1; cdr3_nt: TGTGCCAGCAGCTTTGCGGGGGGGCGCAATGAGCAGTTCTTC; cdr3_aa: CASSFAGGRNEQFF
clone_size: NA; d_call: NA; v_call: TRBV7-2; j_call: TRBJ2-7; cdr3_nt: TGTGCCAGCAGCGGCAGTTCGGGGGACTCCTACGAGCAGTACTTC; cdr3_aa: CASSGSSGDSYEQYF
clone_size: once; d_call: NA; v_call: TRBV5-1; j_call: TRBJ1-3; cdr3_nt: TGCGCCAGCAGCCCACAAGATATGGGAAACACCATATATTTT; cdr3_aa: CASSPQDMGNTIYF
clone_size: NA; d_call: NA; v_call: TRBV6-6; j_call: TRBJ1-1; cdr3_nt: TGTGCCAGCAGTGTACGGGCAGGGGATGAAGCTTTCTTT; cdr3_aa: CASSVRAGDEAFF
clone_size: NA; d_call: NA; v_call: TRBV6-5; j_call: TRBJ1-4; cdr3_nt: TGTGCCAGCAGTTACTCGAGGTCAGGGGTTGGAGAAAAACTGTTTTTT; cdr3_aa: CASSYSRSGVGEKLFF
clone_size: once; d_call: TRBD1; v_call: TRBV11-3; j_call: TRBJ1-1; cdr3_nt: TGTGCCAGCAGCTTACGAGGGGGCGGTATGAACACTGAAGCTTTCTTT; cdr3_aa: CASSLRGGGMNTEAFF
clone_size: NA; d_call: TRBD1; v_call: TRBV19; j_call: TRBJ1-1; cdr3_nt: TGTGCCAGTAGTCCGGGGGACAGGTTTTACACTGAAGCTTTCTTT; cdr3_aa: CASSPGDRFYTEAFF
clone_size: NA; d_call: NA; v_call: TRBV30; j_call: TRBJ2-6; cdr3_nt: TGTGCCTGGACCTTGTCTGGGGCCAACGTCCTGACTTTC; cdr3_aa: CAWTLSGANVLTF
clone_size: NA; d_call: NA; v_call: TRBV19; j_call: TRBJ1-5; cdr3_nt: TGTGCCAGTATCGCCCGGGGGAGGGGCCAGCCCCAGCATTTT; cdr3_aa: CASIARGRGQPQHF
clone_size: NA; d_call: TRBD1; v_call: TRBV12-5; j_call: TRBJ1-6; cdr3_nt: TGTGCTAGTGGTCCCTGGGACAGGAAAAATTCACCCCTCCACTTT; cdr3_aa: CASGPWDRKNSPLHF
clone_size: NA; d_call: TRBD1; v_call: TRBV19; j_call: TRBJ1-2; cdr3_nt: TGTGCCAGTACCTTTACGACGACTCGGACAGGGGGCGACTATGGCTACACCTTC; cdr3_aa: CASTFTTTRTGGDYGYTF
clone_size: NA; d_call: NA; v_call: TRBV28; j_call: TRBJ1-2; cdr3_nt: TGTGCCAGCAGTTTATCGTCCTATGGCTACACCTTC; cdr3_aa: CASSLSSYGYTF
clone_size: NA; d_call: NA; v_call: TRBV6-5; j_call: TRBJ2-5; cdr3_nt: TGTGCCAGCAGTTACGCGAACGAGGAGACCCAGTACTTC; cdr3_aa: CASSYANEETQYF
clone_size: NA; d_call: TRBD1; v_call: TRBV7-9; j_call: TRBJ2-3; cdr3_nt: TGTGCCAGCAGTTCCCTACGTCTAGGGGGCGGAACAGATACGCAGTATTTT; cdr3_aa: CASSSLRLGGGTDTQYF
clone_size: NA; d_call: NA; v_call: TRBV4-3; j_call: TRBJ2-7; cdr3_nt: TGCGCCAGCAGCCAAGATACCAGCGGCTACGAGCAGTACTTC; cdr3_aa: CASSQDTSGYEQYF
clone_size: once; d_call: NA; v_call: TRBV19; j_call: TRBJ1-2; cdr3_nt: TGTGCCAGTAGCCCCGTTCGCGACACGGTTATTTATGGCTACACCTTC; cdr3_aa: CASSPVRDTVIYGYTF
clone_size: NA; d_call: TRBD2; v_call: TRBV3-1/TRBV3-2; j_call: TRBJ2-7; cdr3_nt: TGTGCCAGCAGCCCATGGACTAGTACTTCCTACGAGCAGTACTTC; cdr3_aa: CASSPWTSTSYEQYF
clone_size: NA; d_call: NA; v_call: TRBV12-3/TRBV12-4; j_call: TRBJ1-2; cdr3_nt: TGTGCCAGCAGCCCACAGAATAACTATGGCTACACCTTC; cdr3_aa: CASSPQNNYGYTF
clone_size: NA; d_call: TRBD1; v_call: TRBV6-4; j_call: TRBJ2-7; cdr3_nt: TGTGCCAGCAGTGACCCCAGTTGGGACAGGGAGAACGAGCAGTACTTC; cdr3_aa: CASSDPSWDRENEQYF
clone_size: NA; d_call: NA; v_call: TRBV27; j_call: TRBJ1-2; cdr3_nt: TGTGCCAGCAGTGTCTCCCCACACAGGGATGGCTACACCTTC; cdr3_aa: CASSVSPHRDGYTF
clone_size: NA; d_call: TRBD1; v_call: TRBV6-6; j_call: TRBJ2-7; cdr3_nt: TGTGCCAGCAGTTATTTGACAGGGGGCATTTACGAGCAGTACTTC; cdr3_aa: CASSYLTGGIYEQYF
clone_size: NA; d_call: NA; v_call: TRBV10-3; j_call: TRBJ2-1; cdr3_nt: TGTGCCGCCAGCCCCCGGTCCGCGGGGAGCTCCTACAATGAGCAGTTCTTC; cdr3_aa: CAASPRSAGSSYNEQFF
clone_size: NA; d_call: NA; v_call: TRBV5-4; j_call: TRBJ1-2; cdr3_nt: TGTGCCAGCAGCGCTAGCGGGGGCGCTGACTTCTACACCTTC; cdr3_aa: CASSASGGADFYTF
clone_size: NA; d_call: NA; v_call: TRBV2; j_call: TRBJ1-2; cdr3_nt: TGTGCCAGCAGTCGACAGGTACACTATGGCTACACCTTC; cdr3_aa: CASSRQVHYGYTF
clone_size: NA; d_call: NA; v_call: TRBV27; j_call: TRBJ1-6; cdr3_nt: TGTGCCAGCAGATCGACAGAGAATAATTCACCCCTCCACTTT; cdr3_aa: CASRSTENNSPLHF
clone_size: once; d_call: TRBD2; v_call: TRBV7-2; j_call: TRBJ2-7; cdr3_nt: TGTGCCAGCAGCCCCCCAAGCGGGGGGGCCCTCGAGCAGTACTTC; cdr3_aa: CASSPPSGGALEQYF
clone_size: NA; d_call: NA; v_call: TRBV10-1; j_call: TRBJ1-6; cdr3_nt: TGCGCCAGCAGTGAGTCGGCGGTCCGAGGACCCCTCCACTTT; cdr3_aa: CASSESAVRGPLHF
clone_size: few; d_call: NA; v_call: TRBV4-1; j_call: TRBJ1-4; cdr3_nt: TGCGCCAGCAGCCAATTTAACAGGGATAATGAAAAACTGTTTTTT; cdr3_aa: CASSQFNRDNEKLFF
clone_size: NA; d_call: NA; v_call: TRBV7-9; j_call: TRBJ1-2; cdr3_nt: TGTGCCAGCAGCTTAATATTGGGAGGGGGCTATGGCTACACCTTC; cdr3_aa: CASSLILGGGYGYTF
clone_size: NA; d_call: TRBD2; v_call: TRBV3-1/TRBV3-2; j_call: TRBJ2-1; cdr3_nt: TGTGCCAGCAGCCAAGATTTAGCGGGGGCGCTCTACAATGAGCAGTTCTTC; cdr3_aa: CASSQDLAGALYNEQFF
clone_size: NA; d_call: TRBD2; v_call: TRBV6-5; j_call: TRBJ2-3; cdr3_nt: TGTGCCAGCAGTTATCGGCCTAGCGGGGCGGATACGCAGTATTTT; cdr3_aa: CASSYRPSGADTQYF
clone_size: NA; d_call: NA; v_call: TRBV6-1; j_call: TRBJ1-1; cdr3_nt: TGTGCCAGCAGTGAAACGTTCGCGGCAGAAGCTTTCTTT; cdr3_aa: CASSETFAAEAFF
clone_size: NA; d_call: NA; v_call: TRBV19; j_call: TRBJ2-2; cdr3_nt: TGTGCCAGTAGAGGGGATAACACCGGGGAGCTGTTTTTT; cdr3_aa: CASRGDNTGELFF
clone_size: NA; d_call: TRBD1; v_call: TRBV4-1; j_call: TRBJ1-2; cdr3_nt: TGCGCCAGCAGCCAGGGTCAGGGGGTCTTACTTTCCTATGGCTACACCTTC; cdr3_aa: CASSQGQGVLLSYGYTF
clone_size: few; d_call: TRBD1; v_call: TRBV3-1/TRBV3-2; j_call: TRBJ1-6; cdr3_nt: TGTGCCAGCAGCCAGTACGGGACAGGGGATAATTCACCCCTCCACTTT; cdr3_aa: CASSQYGTGDNSPLHF
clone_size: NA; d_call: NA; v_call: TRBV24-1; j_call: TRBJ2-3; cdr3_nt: TGTGCCACCAGTGATCGGGACACCACAGATACGCAGTATTTT; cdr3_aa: CATSDRDTTDTQYF
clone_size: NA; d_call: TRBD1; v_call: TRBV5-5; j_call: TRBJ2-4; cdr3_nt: TGTGCCAGCAGCGGGGACGTGGGGACAGGGGCGAACATTCAGTACTTC; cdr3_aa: CASSGDVGTGANIQYF
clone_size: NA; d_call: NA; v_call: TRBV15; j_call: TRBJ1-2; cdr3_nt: TGTGCCACCCACCCCGAGACGGGGGCTAACTATGGCTACACCTTC; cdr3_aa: CATHPETGANYGYTF
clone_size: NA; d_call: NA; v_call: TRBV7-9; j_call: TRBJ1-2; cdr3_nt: TGTGCCAGCAGCTTGCAGGGCACCTATGGCTACACCTTC; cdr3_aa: CASSLQGTYGYTF
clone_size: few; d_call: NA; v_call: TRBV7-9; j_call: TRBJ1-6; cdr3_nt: TGTGCCAGCAGCTTAAAGGACAGTAATTCACCCCTCCACTTT; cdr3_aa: CASSLKDSNSPLHF
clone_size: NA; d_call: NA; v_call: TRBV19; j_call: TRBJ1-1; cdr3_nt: TGTGCCAGTAGTATCTGGGCAGGGGAAGTGAACACTGAAGCTTTCTTT; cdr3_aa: CASSIWAGEVNTEAFF